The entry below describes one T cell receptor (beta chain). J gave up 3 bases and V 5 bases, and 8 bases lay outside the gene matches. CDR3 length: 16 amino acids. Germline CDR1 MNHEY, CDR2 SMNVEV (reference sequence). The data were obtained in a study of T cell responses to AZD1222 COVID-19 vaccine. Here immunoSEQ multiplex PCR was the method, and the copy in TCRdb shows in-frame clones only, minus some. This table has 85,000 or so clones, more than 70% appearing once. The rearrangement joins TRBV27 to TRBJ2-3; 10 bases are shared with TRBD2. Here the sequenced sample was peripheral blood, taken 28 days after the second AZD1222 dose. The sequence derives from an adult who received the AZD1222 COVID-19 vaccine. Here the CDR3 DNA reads TGTGCCAGCAGTCCCCATAGCGGGAGGCAGACAGATACGCAGTATTTT. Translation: CASSPHSGRQTDTQYF.